The clone carrying this T cell receptor (beta chain) was found once. Its antigen is not identified. The record originates from a study of cytomegalovirus exposure and HLA in healthy donors. The study's findings and limits: The authors later found TCR association rates varying by HLA locus, with DRB1 most and HLA-C fewest.

Per germline, CDR1 MNHEY and CDR2 SMNVEV (reference sequence). The length of the CDR3 is 14 residues. Losses at the gene ends were 2 bases for V and 5 bases for J; bases not matched to a gene: 4. PCR was performed using 60 Vbeta and 13 Jbeta primers. Sequenced by immunoSEQ multiplex PCR; TCRdb stores in-frame clones only, minus some. The sample consists of some 100,000 clones, approximately 79% of them appearing once. The chain is built from TRBV27 and TRBJ2-7, with 9 positions matching TRBD1. Source material: PBMCs. The clonotype was recovered from a man between 45 and 60 years old in good health and CMV-seropositive. CDR3 DNA: TGTGCCAGCAGTTTAAAGGGACAGGGAGACGAGCAGTACTTC. Its translation is CASSLKGQGDEQYF.